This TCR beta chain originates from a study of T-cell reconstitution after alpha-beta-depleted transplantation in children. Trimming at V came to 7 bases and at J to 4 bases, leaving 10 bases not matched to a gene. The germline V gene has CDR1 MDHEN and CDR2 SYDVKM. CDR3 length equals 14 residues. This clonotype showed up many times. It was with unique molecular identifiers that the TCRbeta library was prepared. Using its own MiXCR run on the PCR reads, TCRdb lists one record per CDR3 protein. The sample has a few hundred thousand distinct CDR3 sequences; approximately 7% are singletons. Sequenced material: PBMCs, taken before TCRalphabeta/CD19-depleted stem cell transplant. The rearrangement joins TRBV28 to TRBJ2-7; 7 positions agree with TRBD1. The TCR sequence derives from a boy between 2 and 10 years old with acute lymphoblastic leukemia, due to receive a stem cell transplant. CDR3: CASIRQGYDYEQYF. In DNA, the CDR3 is TGTGCCAGCATCCGACAGGGTTACGATTACGAGCAGTACTTC. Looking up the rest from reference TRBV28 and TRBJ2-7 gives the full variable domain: DVKVTQSSRYLVKRTGEKVFLECVQDMDHENMFWYRQDPGLGLRLIYFSYDVKMKEKGDIPEGYSVSREKKERFSLILESASTNQTSMYLCASIRQGYDYEQYFGPGTRLTVT.